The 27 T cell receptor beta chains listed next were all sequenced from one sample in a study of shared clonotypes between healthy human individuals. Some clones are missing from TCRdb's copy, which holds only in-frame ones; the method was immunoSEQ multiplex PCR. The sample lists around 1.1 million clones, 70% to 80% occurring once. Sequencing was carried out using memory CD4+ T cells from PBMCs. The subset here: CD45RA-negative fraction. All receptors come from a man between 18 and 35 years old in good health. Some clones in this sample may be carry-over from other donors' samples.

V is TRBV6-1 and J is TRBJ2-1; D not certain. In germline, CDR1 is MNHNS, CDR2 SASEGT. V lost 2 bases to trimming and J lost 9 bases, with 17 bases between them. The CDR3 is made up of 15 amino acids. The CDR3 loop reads CASSESASLRAEQFF. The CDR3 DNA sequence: TGTGCCAGCAGTGAATCGGCCTCCCTTCGCGCTGAGCAGTTCTTC.

CDR3 residues: CASSYTKPTSYEQYF. CDR3 DNA sequence: TGTGCCAGCAGTTACACTAAACCGACTAGCTACGAGCAGTACTTC. The chain combines TRBV6-6 with TRBJ2-7; a weak D match, TRBD2 (6 bases). Germline CDR1 MNHNY, CDR2 SVGAGI (reference sequence). V was trimmed by 2 bases and J by 3 bases, leaving 14 bases between them. There are 15 residues in the CDR3.

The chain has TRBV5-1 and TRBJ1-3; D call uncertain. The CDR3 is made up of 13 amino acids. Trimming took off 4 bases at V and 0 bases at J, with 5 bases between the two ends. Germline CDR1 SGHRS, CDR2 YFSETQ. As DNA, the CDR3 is TGCGCCAGCAGCCCCGACTCTGGAAACACCATATATTTT. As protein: CASSPDSGNTIYF.

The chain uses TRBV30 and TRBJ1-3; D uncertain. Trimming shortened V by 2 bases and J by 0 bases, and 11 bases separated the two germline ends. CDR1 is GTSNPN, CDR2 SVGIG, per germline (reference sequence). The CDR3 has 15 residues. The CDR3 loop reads CAWSYGYHSGNTIYF. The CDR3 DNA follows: TGTGCCTGGAGTTACGGATACCACTCTGGAAACACCATATATTTT.

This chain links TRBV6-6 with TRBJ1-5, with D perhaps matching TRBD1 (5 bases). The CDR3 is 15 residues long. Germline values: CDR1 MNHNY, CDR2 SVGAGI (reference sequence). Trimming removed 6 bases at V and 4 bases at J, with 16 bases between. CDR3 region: CASRRDAYGNQPQHF. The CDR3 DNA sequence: TGTGCCAGCAGGAGGGACGCCTATGGGAATCAGCCCCAGCATTTT.

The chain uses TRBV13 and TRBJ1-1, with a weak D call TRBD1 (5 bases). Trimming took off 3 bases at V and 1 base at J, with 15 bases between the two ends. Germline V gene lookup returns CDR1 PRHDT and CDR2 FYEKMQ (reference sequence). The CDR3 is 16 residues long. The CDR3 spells CASSFDGDRGNTEAFF. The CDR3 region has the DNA TGTGCCAGCAGCTTTGACGGGGACCGAGGGAACACTGAAGCTTTCTTT.

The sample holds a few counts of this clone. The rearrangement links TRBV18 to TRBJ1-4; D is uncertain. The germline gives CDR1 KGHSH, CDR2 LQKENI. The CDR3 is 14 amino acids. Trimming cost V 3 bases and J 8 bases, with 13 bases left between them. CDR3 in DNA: TGTGCCAGCTCACCCCGGGAATATGGGGAAAAACTGTTTTTT. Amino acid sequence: CASSPREYGEKLFF.

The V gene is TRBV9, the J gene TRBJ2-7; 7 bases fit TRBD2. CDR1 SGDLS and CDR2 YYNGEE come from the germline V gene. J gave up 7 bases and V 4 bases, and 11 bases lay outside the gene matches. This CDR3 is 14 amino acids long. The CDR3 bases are TGTGCCAGCAGCCCCCTGGGGGGGACTGGGGAGCAGTACTTC. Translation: CASSPLGGTGEQYF.

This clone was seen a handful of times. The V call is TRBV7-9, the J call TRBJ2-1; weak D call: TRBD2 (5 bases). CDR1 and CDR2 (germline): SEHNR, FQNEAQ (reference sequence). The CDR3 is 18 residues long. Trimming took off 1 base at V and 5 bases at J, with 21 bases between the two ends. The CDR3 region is CASSLERTPIASDNEQFF. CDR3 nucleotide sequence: TGTGCCAGCAGCTTAGAGCGAACCCCCATAGCGTCCGACAATGAGCAGTTCTTC.

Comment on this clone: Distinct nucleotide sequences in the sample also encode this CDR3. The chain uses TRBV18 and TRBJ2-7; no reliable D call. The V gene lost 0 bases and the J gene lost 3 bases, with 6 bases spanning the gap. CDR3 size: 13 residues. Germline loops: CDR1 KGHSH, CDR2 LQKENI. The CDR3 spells CASSPPSVYEQYF. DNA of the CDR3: TGTGCCAGCTCACCACCCTCGGTCTACGAGCAGTACTTC.

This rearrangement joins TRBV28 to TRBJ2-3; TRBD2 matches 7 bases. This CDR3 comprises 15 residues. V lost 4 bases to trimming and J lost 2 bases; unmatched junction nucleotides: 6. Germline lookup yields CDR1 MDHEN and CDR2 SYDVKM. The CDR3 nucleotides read TGTGCCAGCAGTTCTTTAGCGGGCTTCACAGATACGCAGTATTTT. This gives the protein CASSSLAGFTDTQYF.

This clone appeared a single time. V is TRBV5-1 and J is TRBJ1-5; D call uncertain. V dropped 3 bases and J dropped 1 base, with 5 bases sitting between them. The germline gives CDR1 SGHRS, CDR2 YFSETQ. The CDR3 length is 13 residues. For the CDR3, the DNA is TGCGCCAGCAGCTATGACAGCAATCAGCCCCAGCATTTT. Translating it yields CASSYDSNQPQHF.

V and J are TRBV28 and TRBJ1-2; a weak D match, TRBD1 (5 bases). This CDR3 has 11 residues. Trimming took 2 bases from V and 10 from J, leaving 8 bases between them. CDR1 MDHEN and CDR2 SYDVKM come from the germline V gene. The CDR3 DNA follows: TGTGCCAGCAGTTTACAGGGAGACTACACCTTC. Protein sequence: CASSLQGDYTF.

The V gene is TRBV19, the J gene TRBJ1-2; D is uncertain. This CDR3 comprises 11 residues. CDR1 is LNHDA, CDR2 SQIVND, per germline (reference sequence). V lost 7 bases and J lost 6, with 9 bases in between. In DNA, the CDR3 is TGTGCCAGTACCAACCTTCATGGCTACACCTTC. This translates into CASTNLHGYTF.

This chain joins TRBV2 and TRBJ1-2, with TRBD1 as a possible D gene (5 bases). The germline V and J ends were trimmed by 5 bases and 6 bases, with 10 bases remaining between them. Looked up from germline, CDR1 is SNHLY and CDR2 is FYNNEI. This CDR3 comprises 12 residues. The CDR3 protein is CASSRDSDGYTF. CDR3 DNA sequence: TGTGCCAGCAGTAGAGACAGTGATGGCTACACCTTC. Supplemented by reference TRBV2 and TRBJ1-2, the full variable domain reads EPEVTQTPSHQVTQMGQEVILRCVPISNHLYFYWYRQILGQKVEFLVSFYNNEISEKSEIFDDQFSVERPDGSNFTLKIRSTKLEDSAMYFCASSRDSDGYTFGSGTRLTVV.

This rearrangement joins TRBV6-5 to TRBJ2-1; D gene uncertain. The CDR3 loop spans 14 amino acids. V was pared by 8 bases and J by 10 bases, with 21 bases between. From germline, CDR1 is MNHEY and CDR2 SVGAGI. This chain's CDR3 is CASRRLQSVREQFF. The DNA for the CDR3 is TGTGCCAGCCGGCGGCTCCAATCGGTCCGAGAGCAGTTCTTC.

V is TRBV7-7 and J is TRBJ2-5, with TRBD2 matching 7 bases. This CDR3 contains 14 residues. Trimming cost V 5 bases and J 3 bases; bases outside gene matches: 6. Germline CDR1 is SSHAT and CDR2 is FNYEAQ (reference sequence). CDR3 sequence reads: CASSLGRNEETQYF. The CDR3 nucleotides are TGTGCCAGCAGCCTCGGGAGGAATGAAGAGACCCAGTACTTC.

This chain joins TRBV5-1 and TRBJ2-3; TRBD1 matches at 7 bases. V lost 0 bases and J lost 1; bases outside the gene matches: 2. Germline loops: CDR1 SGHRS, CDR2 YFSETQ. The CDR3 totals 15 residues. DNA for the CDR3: TGCGCCAGCAGCTTGGTGGGACAGCGCACAGATACGCAGTATTTT. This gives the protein CASSLVGQRTDTQYF.

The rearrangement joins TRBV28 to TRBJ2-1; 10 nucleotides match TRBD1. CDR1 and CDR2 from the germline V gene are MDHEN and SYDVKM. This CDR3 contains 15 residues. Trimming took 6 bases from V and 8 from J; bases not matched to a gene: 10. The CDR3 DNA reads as TGTGCCAGCAGGTTCTCGGGACAGGGGTCCGATGAGCAGTTCTTC. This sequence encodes CASRFSGQGSDEQFF.

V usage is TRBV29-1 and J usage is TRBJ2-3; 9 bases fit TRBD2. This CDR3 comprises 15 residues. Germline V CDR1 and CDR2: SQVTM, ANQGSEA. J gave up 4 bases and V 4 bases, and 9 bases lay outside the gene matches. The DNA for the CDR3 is TGCAGCGTTGGGGTTAGCGGGAGAAACGCAGATACGCAGTATTTT. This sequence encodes CSVGVSGRNADTQYF.

CDR3 protein: CASSRALTGFTYEQYF. CDR3 nucleotide sequence: TGCGCCAGCAGCCGAGCCCTAACAGGGTTTACCTACGAGCAGTACTTC. This chain links TRBV4-3 with TRBJ2-7; D is perhaps TRBD1 (6 bases). There are 16 residues in the CDR3. V lost 4 bases and J 2 bases, leaving 18 bases between the germline ends. CDR1 and CDR2 (germline): LGHNA, YSLEER.

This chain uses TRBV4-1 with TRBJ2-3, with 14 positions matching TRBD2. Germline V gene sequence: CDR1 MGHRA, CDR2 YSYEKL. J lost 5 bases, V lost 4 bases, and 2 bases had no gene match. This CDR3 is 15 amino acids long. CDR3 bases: TGCGCCAGCAGCCCGGGGACTAGCGGGAGAGATACGCAGTATTTT. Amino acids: CASSPGTSGRDTQYF.

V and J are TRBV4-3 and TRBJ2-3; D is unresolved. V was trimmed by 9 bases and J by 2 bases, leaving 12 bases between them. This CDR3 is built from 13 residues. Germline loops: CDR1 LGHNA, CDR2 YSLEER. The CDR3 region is CASGRLDTDTQYF. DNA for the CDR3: TGCGCCAGTGGCCGCCTTGACACAGATACGCAGTATTTT.

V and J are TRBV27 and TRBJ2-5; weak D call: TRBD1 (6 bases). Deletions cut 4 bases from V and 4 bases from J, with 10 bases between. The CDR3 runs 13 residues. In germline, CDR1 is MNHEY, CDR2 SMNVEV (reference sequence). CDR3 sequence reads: CASSWTRGETQYF. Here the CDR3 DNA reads TGTGCCAGCAGTTGGACCAGGGGAGAGACCCAGTACTTC.

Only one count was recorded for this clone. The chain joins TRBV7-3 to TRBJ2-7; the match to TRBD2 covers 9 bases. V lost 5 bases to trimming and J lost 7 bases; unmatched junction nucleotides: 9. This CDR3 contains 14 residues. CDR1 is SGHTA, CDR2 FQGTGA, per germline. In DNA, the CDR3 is TGTGCCAGCAGCCTTAGCGGGGGATCTTGGGAGCAGTACTTC. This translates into CASSLSGGSWEQYF.

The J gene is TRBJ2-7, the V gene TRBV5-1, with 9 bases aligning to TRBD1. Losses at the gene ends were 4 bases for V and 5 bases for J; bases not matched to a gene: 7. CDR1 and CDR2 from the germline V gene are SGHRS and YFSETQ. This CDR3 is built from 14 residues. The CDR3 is CASSRGTGNDEQYF. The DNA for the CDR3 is TGCGCCAGCAGCCGAGGGACAGGGAACGACGAGCAGTACTTC.

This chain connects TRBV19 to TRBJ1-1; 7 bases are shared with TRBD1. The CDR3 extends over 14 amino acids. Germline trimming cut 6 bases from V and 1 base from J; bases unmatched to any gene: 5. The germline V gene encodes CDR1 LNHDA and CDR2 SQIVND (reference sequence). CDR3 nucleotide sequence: TGTGCCAGTAGCACAGGGGAAGGGAACACTGAAGCTTTCTTT. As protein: CASSTGEGNTEAFF.